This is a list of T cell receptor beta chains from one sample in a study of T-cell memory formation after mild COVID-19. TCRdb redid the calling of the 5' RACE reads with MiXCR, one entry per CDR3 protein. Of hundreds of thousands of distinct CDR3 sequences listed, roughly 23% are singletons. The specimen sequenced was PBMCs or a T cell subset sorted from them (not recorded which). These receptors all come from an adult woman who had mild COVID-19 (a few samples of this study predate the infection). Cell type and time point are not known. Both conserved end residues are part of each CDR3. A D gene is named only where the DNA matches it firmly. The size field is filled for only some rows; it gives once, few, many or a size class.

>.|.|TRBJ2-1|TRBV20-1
CSAKRNEQFF
TGCAGTGCTAAGAGGAATGAGCAGTTCTTC
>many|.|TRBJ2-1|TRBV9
CASSVDSYDNEQFF
TGTGCCAGCAGCGTTGACTCCTACGACAATGAGCAGTTCTTC
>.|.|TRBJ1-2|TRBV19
CASSINLIYGYTF
TGTGCCAGTAGTATAAACTTGATCTATGGCTACACCTTC
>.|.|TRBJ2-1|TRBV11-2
CASSPLRPGRGEQFF
TGTGCCAGCAGCCCCCTCCGACCAGGCCGGGGTGAGCAGTTCTTC
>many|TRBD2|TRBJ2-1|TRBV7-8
CASSPSGGAHNEQFF
TGTGCCAGCAGCCCTAGCGGGGGGGCCCACAATGAGCAGTTCTTC
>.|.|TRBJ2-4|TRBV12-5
CASGLGVKNIQYF
TGTGCTAGTGGTTTGGGCGTCAAAAACATTCAGTACTTC
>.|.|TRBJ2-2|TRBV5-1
CASSLEQSTGELFF
TGCGCCAGCAGCTTGGAACAGAGCACCGGGGAGCTGTTTTTT
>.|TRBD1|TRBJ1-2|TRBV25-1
CASREGQGEFGYTF
TGTGCCAGCAGGGAAGGGCAGGGGGAATTTGGCTACACCTTC
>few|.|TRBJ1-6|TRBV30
CAWSGVQGLDSPLHF
TGTGCCTGGAGTGGGGTCCAGGGGCTGGATTCACCCCTCCACTTT
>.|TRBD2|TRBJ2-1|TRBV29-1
CSVDGLAGPNEQFF
TGCAGCGTTGATGGACTAGCGGGCCCCAATGAGCAGTTCTTC
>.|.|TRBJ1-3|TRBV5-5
CASSLDRVSGNTIYF
TGTGCCAGCAGCTTGGACAGGGTCTCTGGAAACACCATATATTTT
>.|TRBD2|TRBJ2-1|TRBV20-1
CSAKTGGGTYNEQFF
TGCAGTGCCAAGACAGGCGGGGGGACCTACAATGAGCAGTTCTTC
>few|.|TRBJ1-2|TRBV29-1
CSGGREYGYTF
TGCAGCGGCGGGCGGGAATATGGCTACACCTTC
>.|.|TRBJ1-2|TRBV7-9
CASSSGRENGYTF
TGTGCCAGCAGCTCCGGGCGGGAAAATGGCTACACCTTC
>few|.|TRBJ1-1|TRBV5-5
CASSFLEGRYTEAFF
TGTGCCAGCAGCTTTTTAGAAGGCAGGTACACTGAAGCTTTCTTT
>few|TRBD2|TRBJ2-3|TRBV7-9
CASSLGGGEFADTQYF
TGTGCCAGCAGCTTAGGCGGGGGGGAGTTTGCAGATACGCAGTATTTT
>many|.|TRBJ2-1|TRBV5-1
CASSGHNEQFF
TGCGCCAGCAGCGGTCACAATGAGCAGTTCTTC
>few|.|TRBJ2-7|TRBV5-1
CASSLAPGTGSYEQYF
TGCGCCAGCAGCTTGGCCCCCGGGACGGGGTCCTACGAGCAGTACTTC
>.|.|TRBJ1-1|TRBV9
CASSPEGVLRNTEAFF
TGTGCCAGCAGCCCAGAAGGGGTGTTGAGGAACACTGAAGCTTTCTTT
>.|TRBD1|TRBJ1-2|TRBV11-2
CASRGDRVLGYTF
TGTGCCAGCAGGGGAGACAGGGTACTCGGCTACACCTTC
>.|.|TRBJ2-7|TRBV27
CASSQTRSYEQYF
TGTGCCAGCAGCCAGACCCGCTCCTACGAGCAGTACTTC
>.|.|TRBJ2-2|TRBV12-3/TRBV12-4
CASSLARGLSNTGELFF
TGTGCCAGCAGTTTAGCCAGGGGTCTTTCGAACACCGGGGAGCTGTTTTTT
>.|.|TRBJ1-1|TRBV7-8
CASSSYTTENTEAFF
TGTGCCAGCAGCTCATATACGACAGAGAACACTGAAGCTTTCTTT
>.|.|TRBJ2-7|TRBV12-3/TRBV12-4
CASSFSPQGYEQYF
TGTGCCAGCAGTTTCTCCCCCCAGGGATACGAGCAGTACTTC
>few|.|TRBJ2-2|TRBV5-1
CASSLEGMRELFF
TGCGCCAGCAGCTTGGAGGGGATGCGGGAGCTGTTTTTT
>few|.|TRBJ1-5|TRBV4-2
CASSQVGARDQPQHF
TGTGCCAGCAGCCAAGTGGGGGCCAGGGATCAGCCCCAGCATTTT
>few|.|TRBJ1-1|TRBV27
CASSPRDSVNTEAFF
TGTGCCAGCAGTCCCCGGGACTCCGTGAACACTGAAGCTTTCTTT
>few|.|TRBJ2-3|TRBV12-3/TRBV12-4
CASSDPRYSSEDTQYF
TGTGCCAGCAGTGACCCCCGTTATTCAAGCGAGGATACGCAGTATTTT
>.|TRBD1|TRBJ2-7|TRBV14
CASSQRQGVGYEQYF
TGTGCCAGCAGCCAACGACAGGGGGTCGGCTACGAGCAGTACTTC
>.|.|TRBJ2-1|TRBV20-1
CSATPGPNYNEQFF
TGCAGTGCCACACCGGGACCGAACTACAATGAGCAGTTCTTC
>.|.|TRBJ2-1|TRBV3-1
CASSPGLTSPSYNEQFF
TGTGCCAGCAGCCCCGGACTGACGAGCCCTTCCTACAATGAGCAGTTCTTC
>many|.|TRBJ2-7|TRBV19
CASSQGASYEQYF
TGTGCCAGCTCACAGGGTGCGTCCTACGAGCAGTACTTC
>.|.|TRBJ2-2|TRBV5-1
CASSAGTNTGELFF
TGCGCCAGCAGCGCCGGGACGAACACCGGGGAGCTGTTTTTT
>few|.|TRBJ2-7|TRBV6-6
CASSYPGADEQYF
TGTGCCAGCAGTTACCCAGGGGCGGACGAGCAGTACTTC
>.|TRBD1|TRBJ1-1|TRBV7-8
CASSILSTGFDTEAFF
TGTGCCAGCAGCATACTTTCGACAGGGTTCGACACTGAAGCTTTCTTT
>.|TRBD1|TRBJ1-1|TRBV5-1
CASSSGQGSAEAFF
TGCGCCAGCAGCTCAGGACAGGGGAGCGCTGAAGCTTTCTTT
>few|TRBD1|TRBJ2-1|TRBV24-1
CATSDRDRDRRNEQFF
TGTGCCACCAGTGATCGAGACAGGGACCGCAGAAATGAGCAGTTCTTC
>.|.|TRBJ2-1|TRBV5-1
CASSPGLSLGDNEQFF
TGCGCCAGCAGCCCTGGATTGTCCTTAGGGGACAATGAGCAGTTCTTC
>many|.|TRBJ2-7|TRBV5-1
CASSPTGTPSPYEQYF
TGCGCCAGCAGCCCAACCGGGACACCCAGCCCCTACGAGCAGTACTTC
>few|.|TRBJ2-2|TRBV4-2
CASSQDQSYTGELFF
TGTGCCAGCAGCCAAGATCAGTCCTACACCGGGGAGCTGTTTTTT
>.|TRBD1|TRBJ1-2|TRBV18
CASSPTGATNYGYTF
TGTGCCAGCTCACCGACAGGGGCAACTAACTATGGCTACACCTTC
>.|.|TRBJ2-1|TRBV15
CATSSKGAYNEQFF
TGTGCCACCAGCAGTAAAGGAGCTTACAATGAGCAGTTCTTC
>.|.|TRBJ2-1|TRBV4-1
CASSYRQGFIYNEQFF
TGCGCCAGCAGCTACCGGCAGGGATTCATATACAATGAGCAGTTCTTC
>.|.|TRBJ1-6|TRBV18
CASRHDGTHSPLHF
TGTGCCAGCAGGCACGACGGAACTCATTCACCCCTCCACTTT
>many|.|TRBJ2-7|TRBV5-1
CASSSISGPAYEQYF
TGCGCCAGCAGCTCTATCAGCGGACCCGCCTACGAGCAGTACTTC
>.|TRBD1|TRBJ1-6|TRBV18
CASSDKTGVNSPLHF
TGTGCCAGCTCGGACAAGACAGGGGTGAATTCACCCCTCCACTTT